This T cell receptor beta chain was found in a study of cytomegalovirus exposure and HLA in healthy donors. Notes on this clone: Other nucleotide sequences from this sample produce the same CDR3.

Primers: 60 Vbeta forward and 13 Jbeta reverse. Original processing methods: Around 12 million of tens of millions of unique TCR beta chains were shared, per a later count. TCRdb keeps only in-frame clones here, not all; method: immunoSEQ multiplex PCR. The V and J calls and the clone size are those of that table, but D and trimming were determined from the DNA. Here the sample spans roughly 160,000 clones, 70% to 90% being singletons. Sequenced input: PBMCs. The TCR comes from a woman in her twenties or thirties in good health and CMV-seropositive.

The CDR3 region is CASSQDGRNTEAFF. The CDR3 nucleotides are TGTGCCAGCAGCCAAGATGGCAGGAACACTGAAGCTTTCTTT. The chain is built from TRBV4-2 and TRBJ1-1; no firm D call. Germline CDR1 LGHNA, CDR2 YNFKEQ. Trimming stripped 0 bases from V and 1 base from J, with 6 bases between. The CDR3 extends over 14 amino acids.